The entry below gives a single T cell receptor (beta chain) sequence along with its context. The sample is drawn from a study of blood T cell repertoires in COVID-19. Overall study context: Whether acute or convalescent, the COVID-19 samples came from the United States, Italy and Spain. The cDNA or gDNA used as material had been derived from T cells, B-cell-depleted T cells, or PBMCs.

The CDR3 is made up of 15 amino acids. CDR1 is MGHRA, CDR2 YSYEKL, per germline. Trimming shortened V by 1 base and J by 3 bases, and 13 bases separated the two germline ends. In the authors' workflow: Reference gene primer amplification gave nucleated cell count estimates. The protocol was immunoSEQ multiplex PCR, while the TCRdb copy is restricted to in-frame clones and leaves out a portion. The V and J calls and clone size are taken from that table; D and trimming were inferred from the DNA. The data contain a few hundred thousand clones, 86% of them seen just once; the ten biggest clones take up about 2.2%.

The sample consisted of peripheral blood. The clonotype was recovered from a woman aged 45-65 years with acute or convalescent COVID-19. The genes are TRBV4-1 and TRBJ2-7; a possible D gene is TRBD1 (6 bases). This CDR3 is CASSQGPGRGYEQYF. The CDR3 coding sequence is TGCGCCAGCAGCCAAGGGCCAGGCAGGGGCTACGAGCAGTACTTC.